One and the same sample provided the 14 T cell receptor beta chains below, sequenced in a study of blood T cells in healthy people across ages. The second PCR ran roughly 7 to 12 cycles with a sample-barcoded 5' primer and J-beta primers. TCRdb itself ran the 5' RACE reads through MiXCR, one entry per CDR3 protein. The sample consists of approximately 600,000 distinct CDR3 sequences, around 54% of them appearing once. The sample taken for sequencing was blood. Source of these receptors: a man aged 55 to 70 in good health.

The V call is TRBV20-1, the J call TRBJ2-1, with 9 bases matching TRBD2. Unmatched junction bases numbered 5, after V lost 1 base and J lost 10 bases. This CDR3 has 13 amino acids. The germline V gene encodes CDR1 DFQATT and CDR2 SNEGSKA (reference sequence). CDR3 loop: CSARGFSGGEQFF. The CDR3 nucleotides read TGCAGTGCTAGAGGCTTTAGCGGGGGAGAGCAGTTCTTC.

This clonotype was counted between two and nine times. The rearrangement links TRBV27 to TRBJ2-7; weak D call: TRBD1 (6 bases). The CDR3 extends over 11 amino acids. Per germline, CDR1 MNHEY and CDR2 SMNVEV (reference sequence). V lost 6 bases to trimming and J lost 10 bases, with 13 bases between them. This CDR3 reads CASSVGTTQYF. The CDR3 DNA follows: TGTGCCAGCAGCGTGGGGACAACTCAGTACTTC.

This clonotype came up once. This CDR3 is CASSLGGTGGLNGYTF. For the CDR3, the DNA is TGTGCCAGCAGCTTGGGGGGGACAGGGGGCCTGAATGGCTACACCTTC. The chain carries TRBV5-4 and TRBJ1-2; 12 nucleotides match TRBD1. The CDR3 loop spans 16 amino acids. V lost 0 bases and J lost 6; bases outside the gene matches: 6. Germline CDR1 is SGHNT and CDR2 is YYREEE (reference sequence). Supplemented by reference TRBV5-4 and TRBJ1-2, the full variable domain reads ETGVTQSPTHLIKTRGQQVTLRCSSQSGHNTVSWYQQALGQGPQFIFQYYREEENGRGNFPPRFSGLQFPNYSSELNVNALELDDSALYLCASSLGGTGGLNGYTFGSGTRLTVV.

This clonotype was seen only once. The V and J genes are TRBV12-3 or TRBV12-4 and TRBJ2-3; 11 bases align to TRBD2. The CDR3 is made up of 18 amino acids. The ends lost 4 bases at V and 0 bases at J; junction bases unmatched: 9. In nucleotides, the CDR3 is TGTGCCAGCAGTTCCAGAATGACTAGCGGGGCTAGCACAGATACGCAGTATTTT. This encodes CASSSRMTSGASTDTQYF.

The chain uses TRBV10-3 and TRBJ1-2, with TRBD1 matching over 8 bases. Germline loops: CDR1 ENHRY, CDR2 SYGVKD. V lost 4 bases and J lost 5; bases outside the gene matches: 6. The CDR3 covers 14 residues. The CDR3 DNA sequence: TGTGCCATCAGTGTGCAGGGGGCGGGGTATGGCTACACCTTC. Translated, it gives CAISVQGAGYGYTF.

In its sample, this clonotype was seen a few times. This chain uses TRBV15 with TRBJ1-4; weak D call: TRBD1 (5 bases). The CDR3 runs to 14 residues. Between the trimmed V and J ends, which lost 0 bases and 8 bases, there was a span of 10 bases. Per germline, CDR1 LNHNV and CDR2 YYDKDF (reference sequence). This CDR3 reads CATSRDRAEEKLFF. DNA of the CDR3: TGTGCCACCAGCAGAGACAGGGCGGAGGAAAAACTGTTTTTT.

This clonotype was seen more than once but under ten times. The rearrangement uses TRBV5-7 and TRBJ2-5; the match to TRBD1 covers 7 bases. TRBV5-7 qualifies as an ORF whose function is uncertain. V dropped 3 bases and J dropped 2; count of bases not matched to a gene: 16. There are 18 residues in the CDR3. CDR3 nucleotide sequence: TGTGCCAGCAGCTGGAAACCCCCGGCGACAGGGAAACAAGAGACCCAGTACTTC. Translation gives CASSWKPPATGKQETQYF.

The rearrangement uses TRBV20-1 and TRBJ1-5, with 7 nucleotides matching TRBD1. Unmatched junction bases numbered 7, after V lost 4 bases and J lost 7 bases. The CDR3 loop spans 13 amino acids. The germline V gene encodes CDR1 DFQATT and CDR2 SNEGSKA (reference sequence). The CDR3 DNA reads TGCAGTGCTATCCGGGACAGCGGGCAGCCCCAGCATTTT. Translation gives CSAIRDSGQPQHF.

The chain carries TRBV6-1 and TRBJ1-1; no clear D. The germline V and J ends were trimmed by 2 bases and 7 bases, with 2 bases remaining between them. Germline V lookup: CDR1 MNHNS, CDR2 SASEGT. The CDR3 spans 10 residues. This CDR3 is CASSENEAFF. The CDR3 DNA reads as TGTGCCAGCAGTGAAAATGAAGCTTTCTTT.

This clonotype came up a few times. This sequence joins TRBV10-3 and TRBJ1-2; TRBD1 might be the D (5 bases). Deletions cut 4 bases from V and 8 bases from J, with 14 bases between. The CDR3 has 13 amino acids. Germline lookup yields CDR1 ENHRY and CDR2 SYGVKD. This CDR3 reads CAISGGREAGYTF. The DNA for the CDR3 is TGTGCCATCAGTGGAGGCAGGGAGGCGGGCTACACCTTC.

About this clonotype: Since no conserved phenylalanine or tryptophan closes the CDR3, a read error is the likely cause. The CDR3 loop is CASSDRSTDTQYI. The CDR3 region has the DNA TGTGCCAGCAGTGACAGAAGCACAGATACGCAGTATATT. The J gene is TRBJ2-3, the V gene TRBV12-3 or TRBV12-4, with a weak D call TRBD1 (5 bases). The CDR3 runs to 13 residues. Trimming cost V 5 bases and J 0 bases, with 6 bases left between them.

The chain combines TRBV27 with TRBJ2-3; D is perhaps TRBD1 or TRBD2 (5 bases each). The CDR3 is 15 residues long. V shed 8 bases and J shed 0 bases, with 15 bases lying between them. Germline lookup yields CDR1 MNHEY and CDR2 SMNVEV (reference sequence). DNA for the CDR3: TGTGCCAGCGGGGGACCGCGCTCGAGCACAGATACGCAGTATTTT. Translated: CASGGPRSSTDTQYF.

Here the CDR3 DNA reads TGCGCCAGCAGCTTGGCCTTCGGGAGAACTAATGAAAAACTGTTTTTT. Translating gives CASSLAFGRTNEKLFF. The rearrangement links TRBV5-1 to TRBJ1-4; D remains unclear. Germline CDR1 and CDR2: SGHRS and YFSETQ. CDR3 length: 16 amino acids. Trimming pared 0 bases from V and 1 base from J, leaving 10 bases between.

V and J are TRBV5-1 and TRBJ2-5, with unresolved D. CDR1 SGHRS and CDR2 YFSETQ come from the germline V gene. The CDR3 totals 13 residues. Deletions cut 3 bases from V and 1 base from J, with 7 bases between. CDR3 in DNA: TGCGCCAGCAGCTCCTGGACCCAAGAGACCCAGTACTTC. Its translation is CASSSWTQETQYF.